The 5 T cell receptor beta chains below were found in one sample sequenced in a study of monozygotic twins with inflammatory bowel disease. TCRdb processed the 5' RACE reads again and assigns one entry to each CDR3 protein, with no DNA. The sample has approximately 390,000 distinct CDR3 sequences. The sample was blood. The receptors were gathered from a human donor with ulcerative colitis or Crohn's disease, or a healthy co-twin of an affected twin (not recorded which).

This chain joins TRBV12-3 or TRBV12-4 and TRBJ2-5; TCRdb's D gene call, TRBD1, goes unchecked for lack of DNA. This CDR3 is 16 amino acids long. The CDR3 reads CASRLLTGEVRETQYF.

V is TRBV3-1 and J is TRBJ2-7; TCRdb returns TRBD2, unconfirmable since there is no DNA. The CDR3 length is 13 residues. CDR1 is LGHDT and CDR2 is YNNKEL in the germline V gene (reference sequence). CDR3 loop: CASSQRTITEQYF.

The chain couples TRBV5-6 to TRBJ2-1; without DNA, the TCRdb call of TRBD1 cannot be checked. CDR1 is SGHDT, CDR2 YYEEEE, per germline. CDR3 length equals 16 residues. CDR3: CASSLVARVGYNEQFF.

The chain links TRBV7-9 to TRBJ2-5. Germline loops: CDR1 SEHNR, CDR2 FQNEAQ (reference sequence). The length of the CDR3 is 12 residues. The chain's CDR3 is CASSSMLETQYF. The whole variable domain, remainder taken from reference TRBV7-9 and TRBJ2-5, is DTGVSQNPRHKITKRGQNVTFRCDPISEHNRLYWYRQTLGQGPEFLTYFQNEAQLEKSRLLSDRFSAERPKGSFSTLEIQRTEQGDSAMYLCASSSMLETQYFGPGTRLLVL.

This chain links TRBV5-6 with TRBJ2-5; TCRdb's assignment of TRBD1 cannot be checked, as there is no DNA. The CDR3 totals 16 residues. Per germline, CDR1 SGHDT and CDR2 YYEEEE. This CDR3 is CASSLGSGYSQETQYF.